A single T cell receptor beta chain is shown here with its context. What it recognizes is unknown. This sample is drawn from a study of type 1 regulatory T cells. Study as a whole: T-allo10 is a Tr1-enriched, alloantigen-specific CD4 T cell product made in vitro. General study findings and limits: Type 1 regulatory T cells had a more restricted TCR repertoire than non-type 1 regulatory T cells.

The junction had 10 bases not matched to a gene; V was cut back by 1 base and J by 2 bases. The CDR3 extends over 17 amino acids. Germline V gene sequence: CDR1 SGHRS, CDR2 YFSETQ. TCRdb called the reads again in MiXCR, with one record for every CDR3 protein. The sample carries about 71,000 distinct CDR3 sequences, around 20% recorded once. The receptor comes from a human donor in good health. V is TRBV5-1 and J is TRBJ2-3, with 7 positions matching TRBD2. Input material: cultured type 1 regulatory T (Tr1) cells, either the whole culture or a sorted fraction (not recorded which). The CDR3 bases are TGCGCCAGCAGCTTGAGTCGCGGCGGGGGACTCACAGATACGCAGTATTTT. Its translation is CASSLSRGGGLTDTQYF.